This T cell receptor beta chain was identified in a study of pediatric ulcerative colitis. The rectum was sampled with one to two pinch biopsies at colonoscopy. With respect to this clone: Its antigen is not identified.

Profiling relied on immunoSEQ multiplex PCR, and the TCRdb table lists in-frame clones only, not all of them. This sample has tens of thousands of clones, with over 70% found just once. Findings and limits, study-wide: All ulcerative colitis patients, but no controls, carried two rectal clonotypes. Rectal repertoires separated controls, mild-moderate and acute severe colitis.

The V gene's germline CDR1 is KGHSH and CDR2 LQKENI. Between the trimmed V and J ends, which lost 7 bases and 2 bases, there was a span of 10 bases. The CDR3 consists of 13 residues. This TCR was recovered from a boy between 5 and 17 years old with severe ulcerative colitis. Sequenced: gut tissue. This rearrangement joins TRBV18 to TRBJ2-3; D tentatively fits TRBD1 or TRBD2 (5 bases each). The DNA of the CDR3 is TGTGCCAGCTGGGGCGGACTCACAGATACGCAGTATTTT. Protein product: CASWGGLTDTQYF. The variable domain in full, with the rest retrieved from reference TRBV18 and TRBJ2-3, is NAGVMQNPRHLVRRRGQEARLRCSPMKGHSHVYWYRQLPEEGLKFMVYLQKENIIDESGMPKERFSAEFPKEGPSILRIQQVVRGDSAAYFCASWGGLTDTQYFGPGTRLTVL.